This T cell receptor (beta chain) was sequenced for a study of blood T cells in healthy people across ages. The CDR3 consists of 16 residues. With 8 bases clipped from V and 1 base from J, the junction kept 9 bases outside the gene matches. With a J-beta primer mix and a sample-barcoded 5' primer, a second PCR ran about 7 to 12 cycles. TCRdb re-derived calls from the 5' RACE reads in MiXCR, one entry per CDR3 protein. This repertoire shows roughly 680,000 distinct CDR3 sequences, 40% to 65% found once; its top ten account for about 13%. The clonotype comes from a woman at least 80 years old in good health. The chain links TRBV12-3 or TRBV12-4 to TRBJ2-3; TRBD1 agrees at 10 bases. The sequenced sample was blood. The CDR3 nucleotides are TGTGCCAGCGGCTACGCAGGGACAGGGGGCACAGATACGCAGTATTTT. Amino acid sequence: CASGYAGTGGTDTQYF.